This paragraph covers one T cell receptor (beta chain) sequence. These data come from a study of radiation and T cells in renal cell carcinoma. CDR1 and CDR2 (germline): MRHNA, SNTAGT. With 0 bases removed from V and 8 bases from J, the gap between germline ends came to 8 bases. The CDR3 length is 13 residues. The time point is: blood 2 weeks post-SBRT. Treatment here: 15 Gy SBRT to primary tumor, nephrectomy 4 weeks later. Using immunoSEQ multiplex PCR, the repertoire was profiled, and TCRdb retains in-frame clones only, with some absent. The table includes some 120,000 clones, 88% detected once. The sequence was obtained from an older woman with renal cell carcinoma. The V gene is TRBV6-4, the J gene TRBJ2-1; no clear D gene. The sequencing used blood, collected from a patient whose treatment included radiotherapy and nephrectomy. The CDR3 sequence is CASSDSEVDEQFF. CDR3 DNA: TGTGCCAGCAGTGACTCAGAAGTCGATGAGCAGTTCTTC.